Sequencing of this T cell receptor (beta chain) was carried out in a study of T cell repertoires in aging, cancer and after chemotherapy. V dropped 5 bases and J dropped 1; count of bases not matched to a gene: 6. This CDR3 is 15 amino acids long. Germline CDR1 is KGHSH and CDR2 is LQKENI. The template was genomic DNA from peripheral blood, not RNA. Rearranged V-D-J TRB sequences were amplified with a mixed TRB-A/B primer pool. A single record per CDR3 protein comes from TCRdb applying MiXCR to the multiplex PCR reads. The table has about 10,000 distinct CDR3 sequences, under 40% seen once. Sequenced sample: blood. The chain links TRBV18 to TRBJ2-7, with TRBD1 matching 9 bases. This TCR was recovered from a human donor in good health. As DNA, the CDR3 is TGTGCCAGCTCATACGACAGGGGGTTATCCTACGAGCAGTACTTC. Translating it yields CASSYDRGLSYEQYF. Full variable domain (rest looked up from reference TRBV18 and TRBJ2-7): NAGVMQNPRHLVRRRGQEARLRCSPMKGHSHVYWYRQLPEEGLKFMVYLQKENIIDESGMPKERFSAEFPKEGPSILRIQQVVRGDSAAYFCASSYDRGLSYEQYFGPGTRLTVT.